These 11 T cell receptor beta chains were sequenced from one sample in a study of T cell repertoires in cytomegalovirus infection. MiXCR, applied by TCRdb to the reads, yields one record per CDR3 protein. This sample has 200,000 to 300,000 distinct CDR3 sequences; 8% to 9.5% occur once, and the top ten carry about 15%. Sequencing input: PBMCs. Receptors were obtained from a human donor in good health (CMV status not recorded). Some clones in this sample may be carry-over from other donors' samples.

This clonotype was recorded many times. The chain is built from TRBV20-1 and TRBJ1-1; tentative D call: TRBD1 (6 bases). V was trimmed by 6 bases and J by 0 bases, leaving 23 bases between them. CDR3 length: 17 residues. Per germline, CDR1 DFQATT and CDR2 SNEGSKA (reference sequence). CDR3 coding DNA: TGCAGTGCCCCCAGGACAGCCGACTTATTTATGAACACTGAAGCTTTCTTT. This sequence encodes CSAPRTADLFMNTEAFF.

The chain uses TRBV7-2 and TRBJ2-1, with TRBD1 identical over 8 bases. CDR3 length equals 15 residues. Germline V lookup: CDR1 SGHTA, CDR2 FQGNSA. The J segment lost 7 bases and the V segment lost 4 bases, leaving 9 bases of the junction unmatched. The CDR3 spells CASSSGTGLSNEQFF. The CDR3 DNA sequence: TGTGCCAGCAGCTCCGGGACAGGATTATCAAATGAGCAGTTCTTC. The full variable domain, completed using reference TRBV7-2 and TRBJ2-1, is GAGVSQSPSNKVTEKGKDVELRCDPISGHTALYWYRQSLGQGLEFLIYFQGNSAPDKSGLPSDRFSAERTGGSVSTLTIQRTQQEDSAVYLCASSSGTGLSNEQFFGPGTRLTVL.

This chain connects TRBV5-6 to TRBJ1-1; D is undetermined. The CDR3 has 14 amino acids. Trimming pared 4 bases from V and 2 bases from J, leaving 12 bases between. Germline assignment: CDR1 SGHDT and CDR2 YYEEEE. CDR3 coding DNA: TGTGCCAGCAGCCCTCCCGAAGTAAACACTGAAGCTTTCTTT. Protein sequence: CASSPPEVNTEAFF.

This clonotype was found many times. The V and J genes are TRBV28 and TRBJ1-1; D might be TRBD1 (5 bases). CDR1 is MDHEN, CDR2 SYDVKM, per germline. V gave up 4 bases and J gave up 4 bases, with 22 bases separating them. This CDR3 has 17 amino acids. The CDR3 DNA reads TGTGCCAGCAGTTCACCCCCGTTGGGCAGGGCGAGCACTGAAGCTTTCTTT. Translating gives CASSSPPLGRASTEAFF.

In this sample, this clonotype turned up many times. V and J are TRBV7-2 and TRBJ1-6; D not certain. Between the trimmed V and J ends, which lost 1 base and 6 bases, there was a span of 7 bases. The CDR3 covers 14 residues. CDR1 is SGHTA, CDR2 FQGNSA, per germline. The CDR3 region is CASSLVAGNSPLHF. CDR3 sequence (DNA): TGTGCCAGCAGCTTAGTCGCGGGTAATTCACCCCTCCACTTT.

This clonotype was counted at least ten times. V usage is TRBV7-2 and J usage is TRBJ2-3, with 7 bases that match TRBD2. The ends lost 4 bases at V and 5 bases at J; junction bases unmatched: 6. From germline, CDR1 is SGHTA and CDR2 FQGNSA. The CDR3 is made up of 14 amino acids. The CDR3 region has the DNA TGTGCCAGCAGCTCCCAGCGGGGAGAAGATACGCAGTATTTT. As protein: CASSSQRGEDTQYF.

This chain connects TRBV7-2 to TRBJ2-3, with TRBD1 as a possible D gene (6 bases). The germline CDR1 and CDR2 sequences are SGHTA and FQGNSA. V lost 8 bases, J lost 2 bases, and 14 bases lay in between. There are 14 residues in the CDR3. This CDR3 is CASRFRDNTDTQYF. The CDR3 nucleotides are TGTGCCAGCCGGTTTCGGGACAACACAGATACGCAGTATTTT.

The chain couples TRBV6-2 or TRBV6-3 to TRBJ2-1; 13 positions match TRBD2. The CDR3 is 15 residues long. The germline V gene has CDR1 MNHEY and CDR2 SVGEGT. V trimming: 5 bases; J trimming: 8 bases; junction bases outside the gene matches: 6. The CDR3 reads CASSGLAGVRDEQFF. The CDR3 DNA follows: TGTGCCAGCAGTGGACTAGCGGGAGTTCGCGATGAGCAGTTCTTC.

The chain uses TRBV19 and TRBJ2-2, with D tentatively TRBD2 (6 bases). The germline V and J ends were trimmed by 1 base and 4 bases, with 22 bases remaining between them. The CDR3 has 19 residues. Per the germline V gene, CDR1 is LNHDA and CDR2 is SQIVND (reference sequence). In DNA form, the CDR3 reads TGTGCCAGTAGTATAGCGGGGAGGACATTCGGTTCTTTCACCGGGGAGCTGTTTTTT. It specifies CASSIAGRTFGSFTGELFF.

The CDR3 here is CASSFADRGVYEQYF. In DNA, the CDR3 is TGTGCCAGCTCCTTTGCGGACAGGGGAGTCTACGAGCAGTACTTC. The J gene is TRBJ2-7, the V gene TRBV2; TRBD1 matches at 9 bases. CDR3 length: 15 residues. J was trimmed by 3 bases and V by 8 bases; bases with no gene match: 11. Germline V CDR1 and CDR2: SNHLY, FYNNEI.

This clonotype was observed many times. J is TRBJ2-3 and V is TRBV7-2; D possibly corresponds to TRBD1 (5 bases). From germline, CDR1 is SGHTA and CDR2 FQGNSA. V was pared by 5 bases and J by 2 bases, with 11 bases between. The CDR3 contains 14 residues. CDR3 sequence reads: CASSLTRATDTQYF. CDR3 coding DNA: TGTGCCAGCAGCCTTACCAGGGCCACAGATACGCAGTATTTT.